This TCR beta chain is from a study of control samples from healthy donors and cancer patients. Method: immunoSEQ multiplex PCR; TCRdb's copy keeps in-frame clones and lacks some. The sample includes around 94,000 clones, 86% of them seen just once. V was trimmed by 2 bases and J by 8 bases, leaving 10 bases between them. The CDR3 runs to 14 residues. The germline V gene encodes CDR1 KGHSH and CDR2 LQKENI. The chain couples TRBV18 to TRBJ1-6, with D possibly being TRBD1 (6 bases). This receptor was identified in a woman between 50 and 59 years old in good health. Sequencing was carried out using blood. The CDR3, as DNA: TGTGCCAGCTCACCAGCAGGGGTGGATTCACCCCTCCACTTT. This codes for CASSPAGVDSPLHF.